The rows below give T cell receptor beta chains drawn from one sample of a study of blood T cell repertoires in COVID-19. The repertoire was sequenced with immunoSEQ multiplex PCR; TCRdb's copy has only in-frame clones and lacks some. The sample includes approximately 93,000 clones, about 86% seen only once; the top ten take around 2%. Sample: peripheral blood. These TCRs come from a man aged 50 to 60 with COVID-19, enrolled during active disease. Both conserved end residues are part of each CDR3.

>TRBV6-6|TRBJ1-3
CASITGLGSGNTIYF
>TRBV5-4|TRBJ2-1
CASSSSITRGLNNEQFF
>TRBV28|TRBJ1-5
CASRRDTYSNQPQHF
>TRBV29-1|TRBJ2-2
CSVEERGGGGALFF
>TRBV7-9|TRBJ1-1
CASSSGQGYEAFF
>TRBV6-2/TRBV6-3|TRBJ2-7
CASSYDSQGQYF
>TRBV30|TRBJ2-4
CAWKPGPEGIQYF
>TRBV2|TRBJ1-5
CASRATGLRASNQPQHF
>TRBV10-3|TRBJ2-7
CAISSNKGQGVSYEQYF
>TRBV9|TRBJ1-2
CASSPTGGAGTTTTF
>TRBV4-1|TRBJ2-2
CASSQQGVANTGELFF
>TRBV5-4|TRBJ2-3
CASSPWIAGGADTQYF
>TRBV19|TRBJ1-1
CASSIGQGKIEAFF
>TRBV6-1|TRBJ1-3
CASSESPSSGNTIYF
>TRBV12-3/TRBV12-4|TRBJ2-7
CASSFAGKGEQYF
>TRBV2|TRBJ2-7
CASKEDRGRQYF
>TRBV6-5|TRBJ1-5
CASSYAGFGNQPQHF
>TRBV6-6|TRBJ1-4
CASRLPQLSEKLFF
>TRBV4-2|TRBJ2-1
CASSQDGPSGGTYNEQFF
>TRBV5-1|TRBJ1-2
CASSLVWADGYTF
>TRBV15|TRBJ1-4
CATSRGQTLLTQDEKLFF
>TRBV12-3/TRBV12-4|TRBJ1-5
CASSLQGNQPQHF
>TRBV5-5|TRBJ1-2
CASSLLAGVSYGYTF
>TRBV11-3|TRBJ1-4
CASSLVFGEKLFF
>TRBV7-6|TRBJ1-6
CASSSRGQGYSPLHF
>TRBV5-1|TRBJ2-2
CASSPPASGNTGELFF
>TRBV15|TRBJ1-1
CATSRDESQNTEAFF
>TRBV4-3|TRBJ1-1
CASSPQVDTEAFF
>TRBV10-2|TRBJ2-7
CASKQGAEQYF
>TRBV5-4|TRBJ1-4
CASRPGQGNEKLFF
>TRBV19|TRBJ2-7
CASSTPGGPYEQYF
>TRBV6-2/TRBV6-3|TRBJ2-7
CASSYFGGTTF
>TRBV18|TRBJ1-2
CASAQGFNYGYTF
>TRBV7-7|TRBJ2-3
CASSRSGGSTDTQYF
>TRBV7-9|TRBJ2-7
CASSSNSGAKTYEQYF
>TRBV3-1/TRBV3-2|TRBJ1-3
CASSQDRDTSGNTIYF
>TRBV7-9|TRBJ1-4
CASSLRQGAHEKLFF
>TRBV3-1/TRBV3-2|TRBJ1-1
CASSQAIGRNTEAFF
>TRBV7-6|TRBJ2-5
CASSSTGTGGETQYF
>TRBV18|TRBJ2-1
CASSPPLGGGAHNEQFF
>TRBV30|TRBJ2-3
CAWSVGHFSTDTQYF
>TRBV6-5|TRBJ1-1
CASRFTGRNTEAFF
>TRBV12-3/TRBV12-4|TRBJ1-2
CASSLVREAGYTF
>TRBV14|TRBJ1-1
CASTMRTGGTEAFF
>TRBV5-1|TRBJ1-3
CASSLGAGYGNTIYF
>TRBV2|TRBJ1-5
CASNGGGLNQPQHF
>TRBV29-1|TRBJ1-2
CSVARTGNFDGYTF
>TRBV6-5|TRBJ1-5
CASSSLGGGDQPQHF
>TRBV7-2|TRBJ1-2
CASSLAGGAYYGYTF
>TRBV10-2|TRBJ1-5
CASSPGGGPGNQPQHF
>TRBV11-1|TRBJ2-2
CASSWGDTGELFF
>TRBV29-1|TRBJ1-4
CSVEATGGGGEKLFF
>TRBV19|TRBJ2-7
CASSTQTGNSEQYF
>TRBV7-2|TRBJ1-3
CASSPRDSSGNTIYF